Sequencing of this TCR beta chain was carried out in a study of control samples from healthy donors and cancer patients. V trimming: 2 bases; J trimming: 2 bases; junction bases outside the gene matches: 6. Germline CDR1 is MNHEY and CDR2 is SMNVEV (reference sequence). CDR3 length: 16 amino acids. Libraries were prepared by immunoSEQ multiplex PCR; TCRdb keeps only in-frame clonotypes and omits some of them. The sample lists about 140,000 clones, approximately 91% occurring once. Sequencing used blood. This chain links TRBV27 with TRBJ2-5; 9 bases are shared with TRBD2. This sequence originates from a woman in her twenties or thirties in good health. In DNA form, the CDR3 reads TGTGCCAGCAGTTTAGATCCTAGCGGGATTCAAGAGACCCAGTACTTC. Protein sequence: CASSLDPSGIQETQYF.